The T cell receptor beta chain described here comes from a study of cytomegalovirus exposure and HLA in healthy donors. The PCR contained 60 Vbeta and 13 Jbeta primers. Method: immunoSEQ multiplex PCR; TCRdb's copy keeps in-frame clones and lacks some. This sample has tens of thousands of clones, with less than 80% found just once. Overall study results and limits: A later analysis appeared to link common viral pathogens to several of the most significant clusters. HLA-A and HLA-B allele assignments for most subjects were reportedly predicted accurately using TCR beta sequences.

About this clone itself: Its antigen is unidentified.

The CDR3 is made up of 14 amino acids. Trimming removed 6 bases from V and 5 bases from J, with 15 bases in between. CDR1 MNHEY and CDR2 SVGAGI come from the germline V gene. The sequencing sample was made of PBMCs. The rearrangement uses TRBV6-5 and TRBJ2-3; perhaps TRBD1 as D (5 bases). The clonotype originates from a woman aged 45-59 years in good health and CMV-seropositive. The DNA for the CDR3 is TGTGCCAGCAGCCTAGACAGCGTTATAGATACGCAGTATTTT. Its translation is CASSLDSVIDTQYF.